A selection of T cell receptor beta chains follows, all from one sample in a study of T cell responses to AZD1222 COVID-19 vaccine. Profiling relied on immunoSEQ multiplex PCR, and the TCRdb table lists in-frame clones only, not all of them. The sample carries some 95,000 clones, approximately 88% recorded once. This specimen was peripheral blood, taken on day 0 of AZD1222 vaccination. Source of these receptors: an adult in good health. CDR3s include the opening cysteine and the closing phenylalanine or tryptophan.

v_gene | CDR3aa
TRBV5-1 | CASSWDSYEQYF
TRBV19 | CASSPGPRNEKLFF
TRBV19 | CASRDRASTDTQYF
TRBV5-5 | CASSPGSQETQYF
TRBV7-3 | CASSADRGRAFF
TRBV12-5 | CASSPQGAGTEAFF
TRBV6-2/TRBV6-3 | CASSSRDLIRVEQYF
TRBV2 | CASSSPLKIGAFPYEQYF
TRBV19 | CASSTGDNPYGYTF
TRBV7-9 | CASSGLGNEQFF
TRBV7-8 | CASSSGIAGDTDTQYF
TRBV6-6 | CASSYSSPGSGNTIYF
TRBV5-6 | CASSPTSGGVSYTQYF
TRBV28 | CASSPPFTGVQFF
TRBV5-4 | CASSLLFGTEQYF
TRBV5-1 | CASSLGDWGSTEAFF
TRBV6-5 | CASREIDRDTGELFF
TRBV29-1 | CSVSDRDNQPQHF
TRBV5-1 | CASSLGLAGHNEQFF
TRBV15 | CATSREGGFRAQHF
TRBV5-4 | CASSSLADYNEQFF
TRBV19 | CASRPPGAEQYF
TRBV7-9 | CASSSTETNTEAFF
TRBV6-1 | CASSDIRGAGTDTQYF
TRBV19 | CASSTLGLTSGGAGGELFF
TRBV28 | CASYPGYTF
TRBV30 | CAWSAPRGNTGELFF
TRBV13 | CASSPRGRAGNTIYF
TRBV28 | CASSLDRKLFF
TRBV19 | CASSIGSGQGPEQFF
TRBV11-2 | CASRLGPGNSEAFF
TRBV10-2 | CASSATSNNQPQHF
TRBV5-6 | CASSLDGEDTIYF
TRBV5-1 | CASSSDGQGFSAGANVLTF
TRBV7-2 | CASSPRTGGGETQYF
TRBV19 | CASSIGILSGNTIYF
TRBV27 | CASSLWRLAGSSYNSPLHF
TRBV5-8 | CASTPTGGGIYEQYF
TRBV24-1 | CATSDPHTYEQYF
TRBV27 | CASSRGGIGGYTF
TRBV11-2 | CASSRTGRNEKLFF
TRBV29-1 | CSVLTGRNGYTF
TRBV7-2 | CASSLAFTGAGYTF
TRBV4-2 | CASSQLGSPARAEAFF
TRBV7-2 | CASSLVAGSGNTIYF
TRBV2 | CASAAGVGNQPQHF
TRBV19 | CASSISSARDEQYF
TRBV4-1 | CASRHMGGNTYGYTF
TRBV27 | CASSLFSGTISGYTF
TRBV6-5 | CASRRDRTSGNTIYF
TRBV7-9 | CASSRASGGVPSTDTQYF
TRBV18 | CASSPPSSYEQYF
TRBV10-3 | CAIVSSTFTEAFF
TRBV24-1 | CATSDFKGGRNYGYTF
TRBV12-3/TRBV12-4 | CASSQDGNQPQHF
TRBV3-1/TRBV3-2 | CASSQAAGVYGYTF
TRBV2 | CARTKDRAYTEAFF
TRBV12-5 | CASGFRDSQYNEQFF